This TCR beta chain is drawn from a study of blood T cell repertoires in COVID-19. Study-level background: Spain, Italy and the United States supplied samples that represented acute and convalescent COVID-19. T cells, B-cell-depleted T cells, or PBMCs provided the cDNA or gDNA that served as material.

Authors' methods: The authors estimated nucleated cell counts from reference gene primer amplification. Method: immunoSEQ multiplex PCR; TCRdb's copy keeps in-frame clones and lacks some. V and J calls and clone size follow that table, whereas D and trimming were derived from the DNA. Among some 330,000 clones, about 90% were seen once, and the ten largest hold around 1.9%. Followed over time, Seattle patients had been enrolled while infection was active. Specimen: peripheral blood. The receptor comes from a woman in her 30s with COVID-19, enrolled during active disease.

CDR3 residues: CASSGRLGYTF. The CDR3 DNA reads as TGTGCCAGCAGTGGGAGATTGGGCTACACCTTC. The chain is built from TRBV12-3 or TRBV12-4 and TRBJ1-2; D not resolved. The CDR3 spans 11 residues. V lost 5 bases and J lost 8, with 9 bases in between.